This is a list of T cell receptor beta chains from one sample in a study of blood T cell repertoires in COVID-19. This table comes from immunoSEQ multiplex PCR, and its TCRdb copy is limited to in-frame clones, with some not included. Of 40,000 or so clones listed, approximately 70% are singletons. The sample was peripheral blood. All receptors derive from an elderly man with acute or convalescent COVID-19. Both conserved end residues are part of each CDR3. D genes are given only for firm matches. A row's size may be missing; if present it is once, few, many or a size class.

clone_size d_call j_call v_call cdr3_aa cdr3_nt
. TRBD2 TRBJ2-1 TRBV7-2 CASSLGGTRGYNEQFF TGTGCCAGCAGCTTAGGCGGGACTAGGGGCTACAATGAGCAGTTCTTC
. . TRBJ2-1 TRBV2 CASRGTREQFF TGTGCCAGCAGGGGGACTCGGGAGCAGTTCTTC
. . TRBJ2-1 TRBV6-5 CASSKEFSLNEQFF TGTGCCAGCTCTAAAGAGTTTAGCCTCAATGAGCAGTTCTTC
. . TRBJ2-5 TRBV18 CASSPDLEETQYF TGTGCCAGCTCACCAGACCTAGAAGAGACCCAGTACTTC
medium-sized . TRBJ1-5 TRBV28 CATKGGSNQPQHF TGTGCCACAAAGGGAGGGAGCAATCAGCCCCAGCATTTT
. . TRBJ2-1 TRBV19 CASRREHNRGGNEQFF TGTGCCAGTAGGAGGGAACACAACCGAGGTGGCAATGAGCAGTTCTTC
. . TRBJ1-1 TRBV6-5 CASSYRGSTEAFF TGTGCCAGCAGTTACCGGGGGTCCACTGAAGCTTTCTTT
once TRBD1 TRBJ2-3 TRBV10-3 CAILRDRADTQYF TGTGCCATTCTTCGGGACAGGGCAGATACGCAGTATTTT
. TRBD2 TRBJ2-3 TRBV28 CASRLAGTSTDTQYF TGTGCCAGCAGACTAGCGGGCACTAGCACAGATACGCAGTATTTT
. TRBD2 TRBJ2-1 TRBV19 CASSGVFSGSNEQFF TGTGCCAGTAGTGGCGTATTTAGCGGGAGCAATGAGCAGTTCTTC
. . TRBJ1-5 TRBV5-5 CASSLVRGQPQHF TGTGCCAGCAGCTTGGTAAGGGGTCAGCCCCAGCATTTT
. TRBD2 TRBJ2-1 TRBV4-2 CASSQDPGTSGRAYNEQFF TGTGCCAGCAGCCAAGACCCCGGGACTAGCGGGAGAGCCTACAATGAGCAGTTCTTC
. TRBD2 TRBJ2-7 TRBV4-3 CASSQDPTGGPSEQYF TGCGCCAGCAGCCAAGATCCGACGGGAGGGCCCTCCGAGCAGTACTTC
few TRBD1 TRBJ2-7 TRBV6-6 CASSYPGGNEQYF TGTGCCAGCAGTTACCCAGGGGGCAACGAGCAGTACTTC
. TRBD2 TRBJ2-7 TRBV5-5 CASSLAQRGSYEQYF TGTGCCAGCAGCTTGGCCCAGCGGGGCTCCTACGAGCAGTACTTC
. . TRBJ2-5 TRBV9 CASSVGDISQETQYF TGTGCCAGCAGCGTAGGGGACATCAGCCAAGAGACCCAGTACTTC
once TRBD1 TRBJ2-7 TRBV4-2 CASSQVVQGDEQYF TGTGCCAGCAGCCAAGTCGTACAGGGGGACGAGCAGTACTTC
. TRBD2 TRBJ2-1 TRBV9 CASSSRTSYNEQFF TGTGCCAGCAGCTCCCGGACTAGTTACAATGAGCAGTTCTTC
. TRBD1 TRBJ2-7 TRBV7-9 CASSKGTGGIDEQYF TGTGCCAGCAGCAAAGGGACAGGGGGCATCGACGAGCAGTACTTC
. TRBD2 TRBJ2-7 TRBV6-5 CASPRGLRLCF TGTGCCAGCCCCCGGGGACTACGGCTGTGTTTC
once . TRBJ2-7 TRBV6-1 CASSEAGRGKSYEQYF TGTGCCAGCAGTGAAGCGGGCCGGGGGAAGTCCTACGAGCAGTACTTC
. . TRBJ2-7 TRBV15 CATSRDRGNEQYF TGTGCCACCAGCAGAGATAGGGGAAACGAGCAGTACTTC
. TRBD1 TRBJ2-7 TRBV15 CATSRGARGLPGDEQYF TGTGCCACCAGCAGAGGCGCCAGGGGGCTCCCAGGGGACGAGCAGTACTTC
once . TRBJ2-5 TRBV7-8 CASSLDAGLRGSFQETQYF TGTGCCAGCAGCTTAGATGCAGGTCTTCGCGGGTCGTTCCAAGAGACCCAGTACTTC
. . TRBJ2-5 TRBV5-1 CASSFGQGETQYF TGCGCCAGCAGCTTTGGGCAGGGGGAGACCCAGTACTTC
. . TRBJ1-2 TRBV6-2/TRBV6-3 CASSLSNYGYTF TGTGCCAGCAGTCTCTCTAACTATGGCTACACCTTC
. . TRBJ1-1 TRBV6-5 CASSYSHGNTEAFF TGTGCCAGCAGTTACTCGCACGGGAACACTGAAGCTTTCTTT
. . TRBJ2-4 TRBV6-2/TRBV6-3 CASSYPGQGGKNIQYF TGTGCCAGCAGTTACCCCGGACAGGGAGGGAAAAACATTCAGTACTTC
. TRBD2 TRBJ2-3 TRBV6-5 CASTRVAGGTDTQYF TGTGCCAGCACGCGGGTAGCGGGAGGGACGGATACGCAGTATTTT
. TRBD1 TRBJ2-7 TRBV28 CATDRGGYEQYF TGTGCCACAGACAGGGGAGGATACGAGCAGTACTTC
. TRBD1 TRBJ1-2 TRBV28 CASTFSGGANYGYTF TGTGCCAGCACCTTCTCAGGGGGCGCTAACTATGGCTACACCTTC
. . TRBJ2-5 TRBV27 CAGSLSWTPKETQYF TGTGCCGGCAGTTTATCCTGGACACCAAAAGAGACCCAGTACTTC
. . TRBJ2-3 TRBV10-3 CAISEAFRPDTQYF TGTGCCATCAGTGAAGCATTTCGCCCAGATACGCAGTATTTT
. . TRBJ1-3 TRBV7-6 CASSEGPGFSGNTIYF TGTGCCAGCAGCGAGGGCCCCGGGTTCTCTGGAAACACCATATATTTT
. TRBD1 TRBJ1-2 TRBV5-5 CASSYSPGQGNYGYTF TGTGCCAGCAGCTACTCTCCGGGACAGGGTAACTATGGCTACACCTTC
. TRBD2 TRBJ2-5 TRBV28 CASNSGGARGTQYF TGTGCCAGCAACTCGGGAGGGGCCCGAGGGACCCAGTACTTC
few TRBD2 TRBJ2-1 TRBV6-2/TRBV6-3 CASSTTSGRNEQFF TGTGCCAGCAGTACGACTAGCGGGAGGAATGAGCAGTTCTTC